The 15 T cell receptor beta chains given below trace back to one sample, sequenced in a study of CD8+ T cells in alopecia areata. As to treatment: oral pan-JAK inhibitor, 5-10 mg twice daily. Isolated RNA was reverse transcribed into cDNA used as the sequencing template. This table comes from immunoSEQ multiplex PCR, and its TCRdb copy is limited to in-frame clones, with some not included. This sample has around 100,000 clones; roughly 46% occur once, and the top ten carry roughly 18%. This sample comprised CD8+ T cells sorted from blood, obtained at week 24, from a patient treated with tofacitinib. Every receptor here comes from a human donor with alopecia areata.

DNA for the CDR3: TGCGCCAGCAGCTCGCATAGCGGGAGGGCTCGGGAGCAGTACTTC. Translated: CASSSHSGRAREQYF. The chain combines TRBV5-1 with TRBJ2-7; 11 nucleotides match TRBD2. The CDR3 loop spans 15 amino acids. Germline loops: CDR1 SGHRS, CDR2 YFSETQ. V gave up 3 bases and J gave up 7 bases; unmatched junction bases: 9.

The genes are TRBV9 and TRBJ2-2, with a tentative D call TRBD1 (5 bases). Trimming removed 3 bases from V and 1 base from J, with 7 bases in between. This CDR3 contains 14 residues. Germline CDR1 and CDR2: SGDLS and YYNGEE. The CDR3 region has the DNA TGTGCCAGCAGCGCAACAGGGAACACCGGGGAGCTGTTTTTT. This sequence encodes CASSATGNTGELFF.

The V and J genes are TRBV29-1 and TRBJ2-1, with 7 bases lining up with TRBD2. J lost 4 bases, V lost 7 bases, and 7 bases had no gene match. The germline gives CDR1 SQVTM, CDR2 ANQGSEA. The CDR3 is 13 residues long. The CDR3: CSAPGTTYNEQFF. CDR3 nucleotide sequence: TGCAGCGCCCCAGGGACTACATACAATGAGCAGTTCTTC.

In its sample, this clone was seen once. Distinct nucleotide sequences in the sample also encode this CDR3. The chain links TRBV9 to TRBJ2-2, with D uncertain. Trimming took 3 bases from V and 3 from J, leaving 3 bases between them. Germline values: CDR1 SGDLS, CDR2 YYNGEE. The CDR3 has 12 amino acids. The CDR3 sequence: CASSAYTGELFF. The CDR3 coding sequence is TGTGCCAGCAGCGCGTACACCGGGGAGCTGTTTTTT.

The chain joins TRBV6-1 to TRBJ2-5, with D perhaps matching TRBD2 (5 bases). This CDR3 is built from 14 residues. The germline CDR1 and CDR2 sequences are MNHNS and SASEGT. V gave up 2 bases and J gave up 4 bases, with 11 bases separating them. This chain's CDR3 is CASSERERGETQYF. CDR3 nucleotides: TGTGCCAGCAGTGAAAGGGAGCGTGGAGAGACCCAGTACTTC.

The CDR3 protein is CASSPINRYNEQFF. CDR3 DNA sequence: TGTGCCAGCAGTCCTATTAACCGTTACAATGAGCAGTTCTTC. The chain combines TRBV27 with TRBJ2-1; D unclear. Between the trimmed V and J ends, which lost 5 bases and 4 bases, there was a span of 12 bases. The V gene's germline CDR1 is MNHEY and CDR2 SMNVEV (reference sequence). The CDR3 runs to 14 residues.

Only a few counts were recorded for this clone. The CDR3, as DNA: TGTGCCAGCAGCTTAGGAACTAGCGGGAGAGACGAGCAGTACTTC. It yields the protein CASSLGTSGRDEQYF. The chain recombines TRBV11-2 with TRBJ2-7; 11 bases map to TRBD2. The length of the CDR3 is 15 residues. Per the germline V gene, CDR1 is SGHAT and CDR2 is FQNNGV. V shed 1 base, J shed 5 bases, and the junction held 4 bases outside the gene matches. The variable domain in full, with the rest retrieved from reference TRBV11-2 and TRBJ2-7, is EAGVAQSPRYKIIEKRQSVAFWCNPISGHATLYWYQQILGQGPKLLIQFQNNGVVDDSQLPKDRFSAERLKGVDSTLKIQPAKLEDSAVYLCASSLGTSGRDEQYFGPGTRLTVT.

The chain employs TRBV5-1 and TRBJ2-7; 9 bases align to TRBD2. The CDR3 covers 13 residues. From germline, CDR1 is SGHRS and CDR2 YFSETQ. With V trimmed by 6 bases and J by 6 bases, 7 bases remained unmatched. The CDR3 nucleotides read TGCGCCAGCAAGCTAGCGGGGCAAGCCGAGCAGTACTTC. Its translation: CASKLAGQAEQYF. Variable domain in full (rest from reference TRBV5-1 and TRBJ2-7): KAGVTQTPRYLIKTRGQQVTLSCSPISGHRSVSWYQQTPGQGLQFLFEYFSETQRNKGNFPGRFSGRQFSNSRSEMNVSTLELGDSALYLCASKLAGQAEQYFGPGTRLTVT.

The chain combines TRBV9 with TRBJ2-3; D gene unclear. The CDR3 length is 13 residues. V was cut by 4 bases and J by 6 bases, with 12 bases left in between. CDR1 and CDR2 (germline): SGDLS, YYNGEE. CDR3 amino acids: CASSSEVGDTQYF. The CDR3 DNA sequence: TGTGCCAGCAGCTCCGAGGTCGGGGATACGCAGTATTTT.

Here the CDR3 reads CASSEANSGRALNEQFF. CDR3 DNA: TGTGCCAGCAGTGAAGCAAATAGCGGGAGGGCCTTGAATGAGCAGTTCTTC. The chain carries TRBV6-1 and TRBJ2-1; 11 bases are shared with TRBD2. Trimming removed 0 bases from V and 7 bases from J; junction bases left unmatched: 8. The CDR3 length is 17 residues. The V gene's germline CDR1 is MNHNS and CDR2 SASEGT.

This clone was detected only a few times. Additional DNA sequences in this sample encode the identical CDR3. The chain joins TRBV29-1 to TRBJ2-7; TRBD2 is a possible D gene (6 bases). The V end lost 4 bases, the J end lost 6 bases, and 13 bases lay between the germline ends. Germline CDR1 and CDR2: SQVTM and ANQGSEA. The CDR3 totals 12 residues. CDR3 nucleotide sequence: TGCAGCGTTGTTGGGACTCGAGGCGAGCAGTACTTC. Translated, it gives CSVVGTRGEQYF.

The chain combines TRBV27 with TRBJ1-1; D is undetermined. The CDR3 has 15 residues. From germline, CDR1 is MNHEY and CDR2 SMNVEV (reference sequence). Deletions cut 7 bases from V and 3 bases from J, with 18 bases between. CDR3 coding DNA: TGTGCCAGCAAAAAGATTGGGTCTGGGGACACTGAAGCTTTCTTT. Amino acid sequence: CASKKIGSGDTEAFF.

The chain carries TRBV7-9 and TRBJ2-5; 9 bases agree with TRBD2. From germline, CDR1 is SEHNR and CDR2 FQNEAQ (reference sequence). J lost 0 bases, V lost 5 bases, and 13 bases had no gene match. The CDR3 runs to 18 residues. CDR3 in amino acids: CASSHPSSGTPYQETQYF. Written as DNA, the CDR3 is TGTGCCAGCAGCCACCCTTCTAGCGGGACCCCGTACCAAGAGACCCAGTACTTC.

The rearrangement links TRBV19 to TRBJ2-1; a possible D gene is TRBD2 (6 bases). The CDR3 spans 14 residues. The V end lost 8 bases, the J end lost 6 bases, and 17 bases lay between the germline ends. The germline CDR1 and CDR2 sequences are LNHDA and SQIVND (reference sequence). The CDR3 bases are TGTGCCAGTTCGGAGGGGAACTTTCTCAATGAGCAGTTCTTC. It specifies CASSEGNFLNEQFF. Drawing the rest from reference TRBV19 and TRBJ2-1, the complete variable domain is DGGITQSPKYLFRKEGQNVTLSCEQNLNHDAMYWYRQDPGQGLRLIYYSQIVNDFQKGDIAEGYSVSREKKESFPLTVTSAQKNPTAFYLCASSEGNFLNEQFFGPGTRLTVL.

This clone was observed a single time. Other DNA sequences in the sample encode the same CDR3. The chain links TRBV30 to TRBJ2-7, with a possible D match to TRBD1 (5 bases). CDR3 length: 13 amino acids. Trimming took off 0 bases at V and 3 bases at J, with 9 bases between the two ends. Germline V lookup: CDR1 GTSNPN, CDR2 SVGIG (reference sequence). The CDR3 bases are TGTGCCTGGAGTGTGGGTAGGGGCTACGAGCAGTACTTC. Its translation is CAWSVGRGYEQYF.